This TCR beta chain is drawn from a study of cytomegalovirus exposure and HLA in healthy donors. Broader study findings: Later genetic work tied a missense DCLRE1C variant to beta-chain V and J trimming. A cluster of highly shared sequence variants was likely a sequencing artifact.

To note about this clone: Its antigen is still unknown.

PCR primers comprised 60 Vbeta and 13 Jbeta primers. Clones were sequenced by immunoSEQ multiplex PCR, and TCRdb holds only the in-frame ones, with some missing. The sample has roughly 140,000 clones, around 75% seen once. The study sampled nominally healthy donors, though unrecorded immune exposures were likely. This CDR3 spans 14 amino acids. CDR1 is GTSNPN, CDR2 SVGIG, per germline (reference sequence). Trimming took 4 bases from V and 3 from J, leaving 15 bases between them. Input material: PBMCs. The V call is TRBV30, the J call TRBJ1-2; D may be TRBD1 (6 bases). This TCR came from a man between 60 and 75 years old in good health and CMV-seronegative. The CDR3 coding sequence is TGTGCCTGGATGGGTTGGGGGCGCGACTATGGCTACACCTTC. Amino acids: CAWMGWGRDYGYTF.